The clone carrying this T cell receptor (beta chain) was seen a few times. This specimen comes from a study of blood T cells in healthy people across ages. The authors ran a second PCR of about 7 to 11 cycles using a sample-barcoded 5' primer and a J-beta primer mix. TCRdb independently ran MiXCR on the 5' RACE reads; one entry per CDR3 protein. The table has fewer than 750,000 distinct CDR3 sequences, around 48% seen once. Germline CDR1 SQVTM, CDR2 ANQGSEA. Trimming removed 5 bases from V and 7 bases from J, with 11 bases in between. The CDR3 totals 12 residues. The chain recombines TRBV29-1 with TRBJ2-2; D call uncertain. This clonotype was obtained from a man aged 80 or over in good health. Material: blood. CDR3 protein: CSVQGYGGELFF. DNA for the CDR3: TGCAGCGTTCAAGGGTATGGCGGGGAGCTGTTTTTT.